The sequence of this T cell receptor beta chain was determined in a study of blood T cell repertoires in COVID-19. Per the original methods: Using reference gene primer amplification, nucleated cell counts were estimated. Some clones are missing from TCRdb's copy, which holds only in-frame ones; the method was immunoSEQ multiplex PCR. The V and J calls and clone size are taken from that table; D and trimming were inferred from the DNA. The repertoire consists of 200,000 or so clones, with approximately 84% occurring once and the leading ten covering about 6%. This clone has more than one count but fewer than ten. The sequencing sample was made of peripheral blood. This clonotype was obtained from an elderly man with acute or convalescent COVID-19.

CDR3 DNA: TGTGCCAGCAGCTTAAATCGGGGAGCAAATTCACCCCTCCACTTT. Amino acid sequence: CASSLNRGANSPLHF. The V and J genes are TRBV7-8 and TRBJ1-6; no firm D call. The CDR3 is 15 amino acids. Trimming removed 2 bases at V and 7 bases at J, with 12 bases between. Per germline, CDR1 SGHVS and CDR2 FQNEAQ.